A single sample is the source of the 3 T cell receptor beta chains below, sequenced in a study of blood T cell repertoires in COVID-19. Profiled with immunoSEQ multiplex PCR; TCRdb holds only in-frame clones, not every one. The sample holds approximately 150,000 clones; about 90% are singletons and the top ten take around 40%. Sequenced material: peripheral blood. The receptor set was obtained from a man aged 50 or older who had recovered from COVID-19.

The rearrangement joins TRBV4-2 to TRBJ2-1; D is unclear. Germline V gene sequence: CDR1 LGHNA, CDR2 YNFKEQ. Trimming took off 1 base at V and 4 bases at J, with 11 bases between the two ends. The CDR3 consists of 15 residues. The CDR3 DNA is TGTGCCAGCAGCCAAGCATCAACCGGGTACAATGAGCAGTTCTTC. Its translation: CASSQASTGYNEQFF.

This chain uses TRBV19 with TRBJ2-5; possible D gene TRBD2, 5 bases. Per the germline V gene, CDR1 is LNHDA and CDR2 is SQIVND (reference sequence). Between the trimmed V and J ends, which lost 4 bases and 3 bases, there was a span of 9 bases. This CDR3 has 13 amino acids. CDR3 residues: CASSTWTEETQYF. CDR3 in DNA: TGTGCCAGTAGTACGTGGACTGAAGAGACCCAGTACTTC. The full variable domain, in which reference TRBV19 and TRBJ2-5 provide the parts outside the CDR3, is DGGITQSPKYLFRKEGQNVTLSCEQNLNHDAMYWYRQDPGQGLRLIYYSQIVNDFQKGDIAEGYSVSREKKESFPLTVTSAQKNPTAFYLCASSTWTEETQYFGPGTRLLVL.

The chain joins TRBV5-5 to TRBJ1-4, with TRBD1 matching over 12 bases. The CDR3 consists of 15 residues. CDR1 is SGHKS, CDR2 YYEKEE, per germline (reference sequence). Unmatched junction bases numbered 6, after V lost 4 bases and J lost 8 bases. CDR3: CASSLGQGAQEKLFF. CDR3 in DNA: TGTGCCAGCAGCCTGGGACAGGGGGCGCAGGAAAAACTGTTTTTT.